This T cell receptor (beta chain) emerged from a study of T cell repertoires in cytomegalovirus infection. Findings of the study overall: Ex vivo, HLA-C-restricted CMV-specific TCR beta clonotypes prevailed over the rest of the response.

This clonotype was observed a handful of times. The target antigen is unknown. Via MiXCR, TCRdb re-called the reads, giving one row per CDR3 protein. The sample has roughly 150,000 distinct CDR3 sequences, less than 25% seen once. V lost 1 base and J lost 0, with 9 bases in between. Germline loops: CDR1 MNHEY, CDR2 SVGEGT. The CDR3 consists of 15 residues. The chain employs TRBV6-2 or TRBV6-3 and TRBJ1-1, with D possibly being TRBD1 (5 bases). This receptor was taken from a human donor in good health (CMV status not recorded). Some clones in this sample may be carry-over from other donors' samples. Sample: CD8+ T cells from cultured PBMCs, taken from culture after CMV antigen stimulation. CDR3 in DNA: TGTGCCAGCAGTTACTTTACAGGAATGAACACTGAAGCTTTCTTT. Protein sequence: CASSYFTGMNTEAFF.